The rows below give T cell receptor beta chains drawn from one sample of a study of graft-versus-host responses after intestinal transplantation. Profiled with immunoSEQ multiplex PCR; TCRdb holds only in-frame clones, not every one. Here the sample spans 2,500 to 3,500 clones, around 74% being singletons. This specimen was ileum tissue, taken roughly 5 and 7 days after intestinal transplantation. These receptors were obtained from a human patient who received an intestinal transplant, so some T cells may come from the graft donor. Both conserved end residues are part of each CDR3. A D gene is named only where the DNA matches it firmly. Where a row states a size, it is once, few, many or the class of an expanded clone; other rows omit it.

clone size | J gene | V gene | D gene | CDR3 protein | CDR3 DNA
NA | TRBJ1-4 | TRBV6-4 | NA | CASSATGFPNEKLFF | TGTGCCAGCAGTGCAACGGGGTTCCCTAATGAAAAACTGTTTTTT
NA | TRBJ2-1 | TRBV7-6 | TRBD2 | CASSLLAAYNEQFF | TGTGCCAGCAGCTTACTAGCGGCCTACAATGAGCAGTTCTTC
once | TRBJ1-2 | TRBV21-1 | NA | CASSKQGGYTF | TGTGCCAGCAGCAAACAGGGTGGCTACACCTTC
few | TRBJ2-3 | TRBV6-6 | NA | CASSYRADTQYF | TGTGCCAGCAGTTACAGGGCAGATACGCAGTATTTT
once | TRBJ2-1 | TRBV2 | TRBD2 | CASSADGTRNEQFF | TGTGCCAGCAGCGCGGACGGGACTAGGAATGAGCAGTTCTTC
few | TRBJ2-7 | TRBV7-9 | NA | CASSLAIGVGHEQYF | TGTGCCAGCAGCTTAGCTATAGGGGTGGGCCACGAGCAGTACTTC
NA | TRBJ2-3 | TRBV6-6 | NA | CASSYVLSTDTQYF | TGTGCCAGCAGTTACGTCCTGAGCACAGATACGCAGTATTTT
NA | TRBJ2-3 | TRBV6-5 | TRBD2 | CASSQLAGGTDTQYF | TGTGCCAGCAGTCAGTTAGCGGGGGGCACAGATACGCAGTATTTT
NA | TRBJ1-1 | TRBV6-6 | NA | CASSYQNTEAFF | TGTGCCAGCAGTTACCAGAACACTGAAGCTTTCTTT
NA | TRBJ2-5 | TRBV25-1 | TRBD1 | CASSPGQVQETQYF | TGTGCCAGCAGCCCTGGACAGGTCCAAGAGACCCAGTACTTC
NA | TRBJ1-2 | TRBV1 | NA | CTSSQGQGLAYGYTF | TGCACCAGCAGCCAAGGGCAGGGCTTAGCCTATGGCTACACCTTC
once | TRBJ2-7 | TRBV25-1 | TRBD1 | CASSNDRGWEQYF | TGTGCCAGCAGTAATGACAGGGGGTGGGAGCAGTACTTC
NA | TRBJ2-7 | TRBV30 | NA | CAWSPAYEQYF | TGTGCCTGGAGTCCGGCCTACGAGCAGTACTTC
NA | TRBJ1-2 | TRBV7-8 | TRBD1 | CASSWTGSTYGYTF | TGTGCCAGCAGCTGGACAGGTTCTACTTATGGCTACACCTTC
NA | TRBJ2-7 | TRBV10-3 | NA | CAISERVTGNLYEQYF | TGTGCCATCAGTGAGAGAGTCACAGGGAATCTCTACGAGCAGTACTTC
NA | TRBJ2-7 | TRBV9 | TRBD1 | CASSVGTGFYEQYF | TGTGCCAGCAGCGTAGGGACAGGTTTTTACGAGCAGTACTTC
NA | TRBJ2-1 | TRBV6-4 | NA | CASSDDSDGSEHQFF | TGTGCCAGCAGTGATGACTCGGACGGATCTGAACATCAGTTCTTC
NA | TRBJ1-2 | TRBV14 | NA | CASSQGGYGYTF | TGTGCCAGCAGCCAAGGGGGGTATGGCTACACCTTC
NA | TRBJ2-7 | TRBV5-1 | NA | CASSLGPINYEQYF | TGCGCCAGCAGCTTGGGTCCGATCAACTACGAGCAGTACTTC
NA | TRBJ2-3 | TRBV6-5 | NA | CASSPILSTDTQYF | TGTGCCAGCAGCCCCATCCTAAGCACAGATACGCAGTATTTT
NA | TRBJ2-5 | TRBV25-1 | TRBD1 | CASYRGETQYF | TGTGCCAGCTACAGGGGAGAGACCCAGTACTTC
few | TRBJ2-5 | TRBV5-1 | NA | CASRRGGAPGETQYF | TGCGCCAGCAGGCGAGGGGGAGCCCCGGGGGAGACCCAGTACTTC
NA | TRBJ2-7 | TRBV10-3 | TRBD2 | CAISERGGSYEQYF | TGTGCCATCAGTGAGCGGGGGGGCTCCTACGAGCAGTACTTC
once | TRBJ2-1 | TRBV7-8 | NA | CASSLVWDHNEQFF | TGTGCCAGCAGCTTAGTCTGGGATCACAATGAGCAGTTCTTC
NA | TRBJ1-1 | TRBV7-6 | NA | CASSGGAGLNTEAFF | TGTGCCAGCAGCGGAGGGGCAGGGTTGAACACTGAAGCTTTCTTT
NA | TRBJ2-7 | TRBV28 | TRBD1 | CASSFEGALKQYF | TGTGCCAGCAGTTTTGAGGGGGCCTTGAAGCAGTACTTC